The clone carrying this T cell receptor beta chain occurred a few times. The library targeted TCRbeta and was prepared with unique molecular identifiers. From the PCR reads, TCRdb called clonotypes with MiXCR, one entry per CDR3 protein. The sample contains about half a million distinct CDR3 sequences, around 12% of which appear only once. Germline V gene data show CDR1 as LNHNV and CDR2 as YYDKDF (reference sequence). The CDR3 spans 16 residues. The germline V and J ends were trimmed by 5 bases and 0 bases, with 15 bases remaining between them. The sample belongs to a study of T-cell reconstitution after alpha-beta-depleted transplantation in children.

This chain joins TRBV15 and TRBJ2-3; perhaps TRBD2 as D (5 bases). The TCR was taken from a human donor who donated a stem cell graft to a child with combined immunodeficiency. Sequencing used PBMCs from the stem cell graft donor, obtained from the stem cell graft. Here the CDR3 reads CATSPMRAPSTDTQYF. The CDR3 DNA reads TGTGCCACCAGCCCCATGCGGGCCCCCAGCACAGATACGCAGTATTTT.